Included here is one TCR beta chain sequence, with context. Donors were healthy HIV-negative adults without recently reported acute infections or vaccinations. Naive CD4+ cells were CD45RA-selected; the remaining cells were memory. These data belong to a study of shared clonotypes between healthy human individuals. CDR3 size: 10 residues. CDR1 and CDR2 (germline): MDHEN, SYDVKM. The V and J ends lost 6 bases and 8 bases respectively, with 7 bases between them. Profiling relied on immunoSEQ multiplex PCR, and the TCRdb table lists in-frame clones only, not all of them. The sample lists roughly 2.2 million clones, around 93% occurring once.

The sequencing sample was made of naive CD4+ T cells from PBMCs. Subset denoted: CD45RA+ positively selected. The source is a man aged 18 to 30 in good health. Some clones in this sample may be carry-over from other donors' samples. This chain links TRBV28 with TRBJ1-2; D is undetermined. CDR3 region: CASRQVGYTF. CDR3 nucleotide sequence: TGTGCCAGCAGACAAGTCGGCTACACCTTC.